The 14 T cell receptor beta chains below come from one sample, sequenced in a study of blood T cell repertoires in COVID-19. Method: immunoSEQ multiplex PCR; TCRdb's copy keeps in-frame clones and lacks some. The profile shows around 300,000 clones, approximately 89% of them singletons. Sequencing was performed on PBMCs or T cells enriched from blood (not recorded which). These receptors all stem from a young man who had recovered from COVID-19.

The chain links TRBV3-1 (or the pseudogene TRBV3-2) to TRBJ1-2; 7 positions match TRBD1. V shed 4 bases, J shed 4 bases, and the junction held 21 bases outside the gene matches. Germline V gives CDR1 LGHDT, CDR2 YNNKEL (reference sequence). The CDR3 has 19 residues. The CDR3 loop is CASSRAMGGQDPYRYGYTF. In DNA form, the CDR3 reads TGTGCCAGCAGCCGAGCGATGGGAGGACAGGACCCCTATCGCTATGGCTACACCTTC.

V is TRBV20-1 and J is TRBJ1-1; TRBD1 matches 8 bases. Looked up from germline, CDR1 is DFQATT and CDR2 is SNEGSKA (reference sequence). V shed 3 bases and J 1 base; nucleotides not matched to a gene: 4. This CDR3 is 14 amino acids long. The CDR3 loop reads CSASHQGANTEAFF. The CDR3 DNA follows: TGCAGTGCTAGTCATCAGGGGGCGAACACTGAAGCTTTCTTT.

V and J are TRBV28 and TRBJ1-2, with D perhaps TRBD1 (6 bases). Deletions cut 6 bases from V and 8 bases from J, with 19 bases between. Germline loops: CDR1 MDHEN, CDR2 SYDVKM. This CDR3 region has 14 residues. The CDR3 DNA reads TGTGCCAGCAGCCCCCCCCAGGGGCTTCGGGGCTACACCTTC. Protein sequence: CASSPPQGLRGYTF.

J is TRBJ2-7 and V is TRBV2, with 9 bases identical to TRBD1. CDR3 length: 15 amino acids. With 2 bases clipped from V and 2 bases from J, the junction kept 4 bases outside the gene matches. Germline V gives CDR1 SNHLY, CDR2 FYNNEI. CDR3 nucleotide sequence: TGTGCCAGCAGTGAATGGGGGACAGGGACCTACGAGCAGTACTTC. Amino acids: CASSEWGTGTYEQYF.

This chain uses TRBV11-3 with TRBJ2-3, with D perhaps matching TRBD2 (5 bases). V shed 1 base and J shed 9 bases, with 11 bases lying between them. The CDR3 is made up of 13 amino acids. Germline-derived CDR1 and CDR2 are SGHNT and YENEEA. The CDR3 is CASSLARVGTQYF. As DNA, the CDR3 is TGTGCCAGCAGCTTAGCGAGGGTTGGCACGCAGTATTTT.

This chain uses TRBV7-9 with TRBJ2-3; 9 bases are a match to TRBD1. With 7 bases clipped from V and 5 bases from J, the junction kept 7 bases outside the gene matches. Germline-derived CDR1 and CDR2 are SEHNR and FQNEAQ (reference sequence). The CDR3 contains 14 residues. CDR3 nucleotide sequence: TGTGCCAGCAACGGACAGGGGTTGATAGATACGCAGTATTTT. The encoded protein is CASNGQGLIDTQYF.

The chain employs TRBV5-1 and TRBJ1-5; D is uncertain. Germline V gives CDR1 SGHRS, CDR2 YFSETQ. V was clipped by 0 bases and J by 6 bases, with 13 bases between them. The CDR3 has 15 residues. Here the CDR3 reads CASSLGPGYGQPQHF. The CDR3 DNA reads TGCGCCAGCAGCTTGGGGCCCGGGTACGGTCAGCCCCAGCATTTT.

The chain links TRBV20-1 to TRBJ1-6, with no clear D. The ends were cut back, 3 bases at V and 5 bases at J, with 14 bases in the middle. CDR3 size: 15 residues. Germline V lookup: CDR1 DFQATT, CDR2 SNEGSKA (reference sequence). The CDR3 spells CSASSGNWNNSPLHF. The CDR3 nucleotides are TGCAGTGCTAGTTCGGGTAATTGGAATAATTCACCCCTCCACTTT.

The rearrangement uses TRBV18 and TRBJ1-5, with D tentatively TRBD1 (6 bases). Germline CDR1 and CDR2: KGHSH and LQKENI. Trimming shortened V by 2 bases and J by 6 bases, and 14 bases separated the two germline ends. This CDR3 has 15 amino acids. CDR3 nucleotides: TGTGCCAGCTCACCAGACGCAGGGGTTGGTCAGCCCCAGCATTTT. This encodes CASSPDAGVGQPQHF.

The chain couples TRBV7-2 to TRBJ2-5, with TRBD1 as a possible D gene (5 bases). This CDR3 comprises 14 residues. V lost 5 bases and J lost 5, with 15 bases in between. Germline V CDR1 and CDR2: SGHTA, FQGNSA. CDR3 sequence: CASSPMTATETQYF. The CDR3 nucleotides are TGTGCCAGCAGCCCGATGACAGCGACGGAGACCCAGTACTTC.

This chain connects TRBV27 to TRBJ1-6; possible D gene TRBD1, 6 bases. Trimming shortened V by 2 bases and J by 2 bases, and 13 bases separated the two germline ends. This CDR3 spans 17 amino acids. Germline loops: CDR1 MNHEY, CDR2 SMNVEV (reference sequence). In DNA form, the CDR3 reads TGTGCCAGCAGTTTAGCGGCAGGGGACACCTATAATTCACCCCTCCACTTT. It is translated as CASSLAAGDTYNSPLHF.

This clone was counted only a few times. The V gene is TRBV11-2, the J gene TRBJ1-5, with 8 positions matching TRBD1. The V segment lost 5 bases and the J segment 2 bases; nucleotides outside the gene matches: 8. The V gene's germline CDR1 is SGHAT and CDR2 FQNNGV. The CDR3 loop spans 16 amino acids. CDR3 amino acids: CASSPGGAGGNQPQHF. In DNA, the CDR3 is TGTGCCAGCAGCCCAGGGGGCGCCGGGGGCAATCAGCCCCAGCATTTT.

DNA for the CDR3: TGTGCCAGCAGCTTGGAGAGAGCTGGCTACACCTTC. Translation gives CASSLERAGYTF. The V call is TRBV5-4, the J call TRBJ1-2; D not certain. The CDR3 loop spans 12 amino acids. Germline CDR1 SGHNT, CDR2 YYREEE (reference sequence). V was cut by 0 bases and J by 7 bases, with 7 bases left in between.

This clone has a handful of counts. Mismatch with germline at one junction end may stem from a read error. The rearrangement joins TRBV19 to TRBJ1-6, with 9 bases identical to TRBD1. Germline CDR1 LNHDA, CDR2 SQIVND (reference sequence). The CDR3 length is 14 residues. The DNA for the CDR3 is TGTGTCAGTCGGGGACAGGGACCTAATTCACCCCTCCACTTT. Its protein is CVSRGQGPNSPLHF.